Given below is one T cell receptor beta chain in context. CDR3 length: 16 amino acids. Looked up from germline, CDR1 is MDHEN and CDR2 is SYDVKM. The V and J ends lost 6 bases and 0 bases, in that order; junction bases with no gene match: 5. This specimen belongs to a study of blood T cell repertoires in COVID-19. Study information: In each case, the material was cDNA or gDNA derived from T cells, B-cell-depleted T cells, or PBMCs.

Recruitment covered about two dozen US areas and drew participants whose ages spanned about 18 to 89 years. Clinical history as reported by participants underpinned cohort assignment. In the study's own analysis: Researchers report that nucleated cell counts were estimated from reference gene primer amplification. TCRdb's copy holds only in-frame clones and misses some; the assay was immunoSEQ multiplex PCR. For V, J and clone size, that table is used; D and trimming come from the DNA. The sample shows a few hundred thousand clones, 86% of them seen only once. This rearrangement joins TRBV28 to TRBJ1-3; 10 bases line up with TRBD1. The TCR was taken from a woman aged 40 to 55 with acute COVID-19. The specimen was PBMCs or T cells enriched from blood (not recorded which). CDR3 DNA sequence: TGTGCCAGCAGCCCGGGGACAGGGGCCTCTGGAAACACCATATATTTT. Its protein product is CASSPGTGASGNTIYF. The entire variable domain, with the rest obtained from reference TRBV28 and TRBJ1-3, is as follows: DVKVTQSSRYLVKRTGEKVFLECVQDMDHENMFWYRQDPGLGLRLIYFSYDVKMKEKGDIPEGYSVSREKKERFSLILESASTNQTSMYLCASSPGTGASGNTIYFGEGSWLTVV.